What follows are 16 T cell receptor beta chains derived from one specimen sequenced in a study of cytomegalovirus exposure and HLA in healthy donors. Researchers ran the PCR with 60 Vbeta and 13 Jbeta primers. Assay: immunoSEQ multiplex PCR; the TCRdb copy retains only in-frame clones and omits some. The sample consists of 150,000 to 200,000 clones, almost 80% of them appearing once. Sample: PBMCs. Receptors were obtained from a man younger than 30 in good health and CMV-seropositive.

In DNA form, the CDR3 reads TGTGCCAGCAGCTTTCGGGGCACCGGGGAGCTGTTTTTT. Translating it yields CASSFRGTGELFF. The chain links TRBV5-4 to TRBJ2-2, with TRBD2 as a possible D gene (5 bases). V was trimmed by 2 bases and J by 4 bases, leaving 6 bases between them. The CDR3 loop spans 13 amino acids. The germline gives CDR1 SGHNT, CDR2 YYREEE (reference sequence).

This chain joins TRBV27 and TRBJ1-3; no reliable D call. Per germline, CDR1 MNHEY and CDR2 SMNVEV (reference sequence). Deletions cut 0 bases from V and 0 bases from J, with 6 bases between. The CDR3 consists of 15 residues. CDR3 amino acids: CASSLSPHSGNTIYF. The CDR3 region has the DNA TGTGCCAGCAGTTTATCCCCCCACTCTGGAAACACCATATATTTT.

The chain couples TRBV10-1 to TRBJ2-7; 9 bases are a match to TRBD1. From germline, CDR1 is WNHNN and CDR2 SYGVQD (reference sequence). CDR3 length equals 19 residues. Trimming took 3 bases from V and 9 from J; bases not matched to a gene: 24. CDR3 amino acids: CASSDAQIPPGQGGNAQYF. In DNA form, the CDR3 reads TGCGCCAGCAGTGACGCCCAAATACCCCCGGGACAGGGAGGAAACGCGCAGTACTTC.

V gene TRBV7-3 combines with J gene TRBJ2-2; possibly TRBD2 for D (6 bases). The CDR3 is 14 amino acids. Germline loops: CDR1 SGHTA, CDR2 FQGTGA. V was shortened by 2 bases and J by 6 bases, with 10 bases between the two germline ends. CDR3 protein: CASSLGGGSGELFF. CDR3 DNA sequence: TGTGCCAGCAGCTTAGGTGGGGGGTCCGGGGAGCTGTTTTTT.

The chain employs TRBV5-8 and TRBJ2-5; D is ambiguous. From germline, CDR1 is SGHTS and CDR2 YDEGEE. This CDR3 contains 13 residues. Trimming stripped 1 base from V and 3 bases from J, with 7 bases between. The CDR3 loop is CASSLRRKETQYF. The CDR3 nucleotides read TGTGCCAGCAGCTTGCGCAGAAAAGAGACCCAGTACTTC.

This clone was counted once. The chain carries TRBV25-1 and TRBJ2-5; TRBD1 aligns across 9 bases. V gave up 6 bases and J gave up 3 bases; unmatched junction bases: 8. The CDR3 is 15 amino acids. The germline CDR1 and CDR2 sequences are MGHDK and SYGVNS. The CDR3 DNA reads TGTGCCAGCAGGCTCCCGGGACAGGGAGAAGAGACCCAGTACTTC. This sequence encodes CASRLPGQGEETQYF.

The chain links TRBV30 to TRBJ2-5; no clear D gene. Trimming took 2 bases from V and 7 from J, leaving 11 bases between them. The CDR3 consists of 12 residues. The germline CDR1 and CDR2 sequences are GTSNPN and SVGIG (reference sequence). The CDR3 here is CAWSYQVVTQYF. The CDR3 nucleotides are TGTGCCTGGAGTTATCAGGTGGTGACCCAGTACTTC.

The gene calls are TRBV29-1 and TRBJ1-2; 7 bases line up with TRBD1. Germline V CDR1 and CDR2: SQVTM, ANQGSEA. Unmatched junction bases numbered 5, after V lost 1 base and J lost 6 bases. The CDR3 runs to 13 residues. CDR3 nucleotide sequence: TGCAGCGTTGAAGGGCACAGGGGCGATGGCTACACCTTC. This codes for CSVEGHRGDGYTF.

The chain links TRBV4-1 to TRBJ1-1, with 8 bases that match TRBD1. V shed 4 bases, J shed 3 bases, and the junction held 7 bases outside the gene matches. Germline CDR1 reads MGHRA; CDR2 reads YSYEKL. The CDR3 loop spans 15 amino acids. The CDR3 spells CASSPRQGTDTEAFF. The CDR3 DNA reads as TGCGCCAGCAGCCCCCGACAGGGGACCGACACTGAAGCTTTCTTT.

The chain joins TRBV4-1 to TRBJ1-2, with TRBD1 matching 9 bases. V dropped 1 base and J dropped 10; count of bases not matched to a gene: 4. The CDR3 is 13 residues long. Germline V gives CDR1 MGHRA, CDR2 YSYEKL. CDR3 DNA sequence: TGCGCCAGCAGCCAAGTGCGGGACAGGGACTACACCTTC. It encodes CASSQVRDRDYTF.

This clone was seen only once. The rearrangement uses TRBV18 and TRBJ1-5; TRBD1 is a possible D gene (5 bases). The length of the CDR3 is 16 residues. V gave up 2 bases and J gave up 1 base, with 12 bases separating them. Germline assignment: CDR1 KGHSH and CDR2 LQKENI. The DNA of the CDR3 is TGTGCCAGCTCACCAACTCACCGGACAAGCAATCAGCCCCAGCATTTT. Translating it yields CASSPTHRTSNQPQHF.

The V gene is TRBV5-4, the J gene TRBJ2-7, with D perhaps matching TRBD1 (7 bases). The CDR3 spans 14 residues. Trimming took off 3 bases at V and 2 bases at J, with 12 bases between the two ends. From germline, CDR1 is SGHNT and CDR2 YYREEE (reference sequence). This chain's CDR3 is CASSWGDSTYEQYF. CDR3 nucleotide sequence: TGTGCCAGCAGCTGGGGGGACAGTACCTACGAGCAGTACTTC.

The chain links TRBV2 to TRBJ2-1, with a possible D match to TRBD2 (7 bases). The germline V and J ends were trimmed by 6 bases and 1 base, with 19 bases remaining between them. The CDR3 is 17 residues long. The germline V gene encodes CDR1 SNHLY and CDR2 FYNNEI. CDR3 sequence: CASSQSGEGGSYNEQFF. The CDR3 nucleotides read TGTGCCAGCAGCCAAAGCGGGGAAGGGGGATCCTACAATGAGCAGTTCTTC.

V is TRBV29-1 and J is TRBJ1-2, with D unclear. Deletions cut 4 bases from V and 3 bases from J, with 9 bases between. The CDR3 covers 12 residues. The germline gives CDR1 SQVTM, CDR2 ANQGSEA. CDR3 residues: CSVVGLDYGYTF. CDR3 DNA: TGCAGCGTTGTCGGACTCGACTATGGCTACACCTTC.

Notes on this clone: The conserved phenylalanine or tryptophan normally closing the CDR3 is absent here, so this likely arose from a read error. The rearrangement joins TRBV6-1 to TRBJ1-6; D is perhaps TRBD1 (5 bases). V dropped 0 bases and J dropped 9 bases, with 12 bases sitting between them. Germline V gene sequence: CDR1 MNHNS, CDR2 SASEGT. This CDR3 is built from 15 residues. Here the CDR3 reads CASSEASGRGSPLHL. The DNA of the CDR3 is TGTGCCAGCAGTGAAGCCTCAGGAAGGGGTTCACCCCTCCACCTT.

The V gene is TRBV2, the J gene TRBJ1-4; D is perhaps TRBD1 (6 bases). CDR3 size: 14 residues. V lost 4 bases and J 8 bases, leaving 14 bases between the germline ends. Germline lookup yields CDR1 SNHLY and CDR2 FYNNEI. CDR3 region: CASSAGGGGEKLFF. Written as DNA, the CDR3 is TGTGCCAGCAGTGCGGGAGGGGGTGGCGAAAAACTGTTTTTT.